A selection of T cell receptor beta chains follows, all from one sample in a study of OX40 agonist ivuxolimab in advanced cancers. Assay: immunoSEQ multiplex PCR; the TCRdb copy retains only in-frame clones and omits some. The table lists about 75,000 clones, 70% to 90% of them singletons. This specimen was CD4+ or CD8+ T cells sorted from blood, taken in a trial of the OX40 agonist ivuxolimab. The receptor set was obtained from an adult with an advanced solid tumor such as melanoma, head and neck, liver or kidney cancer. CDR3s include the opening cysteine and the closing phenylalanine or tryptophan. Fields, in order: CDR3 DNA, CDR3 protein, D gene, J gene, clone size, V gene. The D gene is left open where the match is weak. Some rows have no size entry. The others give once, few or many, or a class for an expanded clone.

TGTGCCTGGAAAGGAGGCTGGGGTTACGAGCAGTACTTC CAWKGGWGYEQYF NA TRBJ2-7 NA TRBV30
TGCGCCAGCAGTCAAATCAAGGACCGCAAAGCTAACTATGGCTACACCTTC CASSQIKDRKANYGYTF NA TRBJ1-2 NA TRBV23-1
TGTGCCAGCAGCCAACGTACGGGAGGGCTATACGAGCAGTACTTC CASSQRTGGLYEQYF TRBD2 TRBJ2-7 once TRBV4-2
TGTGCCAGCAGTTACTCCTTAAAAAGCCAGCCCCAGCATTTT CASSYSLKSQPQHF NA TRBJ1-5 NA TRBV6-5
TGTGCCAGCAGCTTTGGACTAGCGGGGGACACAGATACGCAGTATTTT CASSFGLAGDTDTQYF TRBD2 TRBJ2-3 NA TRBV5-4
TGTGCCAGCAGCCTCGGACTAGCGGACACAGATACGCAGTATTTT CASSLGLADTDTQYF TRBD2 TRBJ2-3 NA TRBV7-7
TGCGCCAGCAGCCTGGGCCCAGGGAAGGACATTCAGTACTTC CASSLGPGKDIQYF NA TRBJ2-4 once TRBV4-1
TGTGCCAGCAGCTTGGACAGGGGGAGCACTGAAGCTTTCTTT CASSLDRGSTEAFF TRBD1 TRBJ1-1 NA TRBV5-4
TGTGCCAGCAGACCGGGACTCGGGAACACCGGGGAGCTGTTTTTT CASRPGLGNTGELFF NA TRBJ2-2 NA TRBV6-5
TGTGCCAGCAGCTCGGACAGGGCAGGGGCCCAGTACTTC CASSSDRAGAQYF TRBD1 TRBJ2-5 NA TRBV7-2
TGTGCCAGCAAAACTAGGACTGGGTGGGCTTTCTTT CASKTRTGWAFF NA TRBJ1-1 NA TRBV19
TGTGCCAGCAGCTTTTTTGGGACCAGGGGGCTTAACACCGGGGAGCTGTTTTTT CASSFFGTRGLNTGELFF TRBD1 TRBJ2-2 NA TRBV7-2
TGCGCCAGCAACGGAGGCAACACAGATACGCAGTATTTT CASNGGNTDTQYF NA TRBJ2-3 NA TRBV5-1
TGCGCCAGCAGCCTCCAGGGTTATAACTATGGCTACACCTTC CASSLQGYNYGYTF NA TRBJ1-2 NA TRBV5-1
TGTGCCAGTAGTGGGGGGAATGAAAAACTGTTTTTT CASSGGNEKLFF NA TRBJ1-4 NA TRBV19
TGTGCCAGCAGCTTACGCTTAAACGGGGAGCTGTTTTTT CASSLRLNGELFF NA TRBJ2-2 NA TRBV7-2
TGTGCCAGCTCACCCTCTAACAGGGGGCGCGTCAATGAGCAGTTCTTC CASSPSNRGRVNEQFF TRBD1 TRBJ2-1 NA TRBV18
TGTGCCAGCAGTTCCGGGACTAGCGGGAGGGCTGAGCAGTTCTTC CASSSGTSGRAEQFF TRBD2 TRBJ2-1 once TRBV28
TGTGCCAGCCGGCGAAGGGGACAGGGGGCGTATACTGAAGCTTTCTTT CASRRRGQGAYTEAFF TRBD1 TRBJ1-1 NA TRBV5-8
TGTGCCAGCAGCCTTTTTGTCAGGTCTGGAAACACCATATATTTT CASSLFVRSGNTIYF NA TRBJ1-3 NA TRBV5-6
TGTGCCAGCAGCTTGGGACAGGGGTTCAGGCAGCCCCAGCATTTT CASSLGQGFRQPQHF TRBD1 TRBJ1-5 NA TRBV7-9
TGTGCCAGCATAGGACTGAACACCGGGGAGCTGTTTTTT CASIGLNTGELFF NA TRBJ2-2 NA TRBV6-1
TGCGCCAGCAGAGCGGACACCAGCTCCTACGAGCAGTACTTC CASRADTSSYEQYF NA TRBJ2-7 once TRBV5-1
TGTGCCAGCAGTCCCGAGGGGGGAGCCTACGAGCAGTACTTC CASSPEGGAYEQYF NA TRBJ2-7 NA TRBV28
TGTGCCAGCAGCTTAAGAGGGGACACCGGGGAGCTGTTTTTT CASSLRGDTGELFF NA TRBJ2-2 NA TRBV11-1
TGTGCCAGCAGCCGCGCGGGACTAGAAGGAGAGACCCAGTACTTC CASSRAGLEGETQYF TRBD2 TRBJ2-5 NA TRBV7-6
TGTGCCAGTAGCCCCAGACGAGATACGCAGTATTTT CASSPRRDTQYF NA TRBJ2-3 NA TRBV19
TGTGCCAGCAGCGCGACAGGGGGCGGGTGGCAGTACTTC CASSATGGGWQYF TRBD1 TRBJ2-7 NA TRBV9
TGTGCCAGCTCCCAGGACAGGGATGGAAAACTGTTTTTT CASSQDRDGKLFF TRBD1 TRBJ1-4 NA TRBV18
TGTGCCAGCCGTGGGGCCGGGTACCCGAACACTGAAGCTTTCTTT CASRGAGYPNTEAFF NA TRBJ1-1 few TRBV28
TGTGCCAGCAGTTTATTAGGGGGAAACACTGAAGCTTTCTTT CASSLLGGNTEAFF NA TRBJ1-1 NA TRBV28
TGTGCCAGCTCACGCGGCAATCCCCCCACAGATACGCAGTATTTT CASSRGNPPTDTQYF NA TRBJ2-3 NA TRBV18
TGTGCCAGCACTAAGACAGGGGGCGGGTCTGGGGCCAACGTCCTGACTTTC CASTKTGGGSGANVLTF TRBD1 TRBJ2-6 NA TRBV28
TGTGCCAGCACGACTAGCGGGGGACACAATGAGCAGTTCTTC CASTTSGGHNEQFF TRBD2 TRBJ2-1 NA TRBV4-2
TGTGCCAGCAGCTTTGTCGGGACAGCGTCCTACGAGCAGTACTTC CASSFVGTASYEQYF TRBD1 TRBJ2-7 NA TRBV7-3
TGTGCCAGCAGCTTGACAGTAGCTTTGGCAAACACCATATATTTT CASSLTVALANTIYF NA TRBJ1-3 NA TRBV7-9
TGTGCCAGCAGTCCACAGGGGCAGGTTTATGGCTACACCTTC CASSPQGQVYGYTF TRBD1 TRBJ1-2 NA TRBV28
TGTGCCAGCGATCCCCAAGAGACCCAGTACTTC CASDPQETQYF NA TRBJ2-5 NA TRBV7-8
TGTGCCAGCAGTCCCCAGGGGGGATATAACTATGGCTACACCTTC CASSPQGGYNYGYTF TRBD1 TRBJ1-2 NA TRBV28
TGTGCCAGCAGCCGCGGCCAGGGTGATAATTCACCCCTCCACTTT CASSRGQGDNSPLHF NA TRBJ1-6 NA TRBV7-9
TGCGCCAGCTTCGGAGCGGGGGGCTGGAATGAGCAGTTCTTC CASFGAGGWNEQFF TRBD2 TRBJ2-1 NA TRBV5-1
TGCAGTGTTTTAGGAGGCAATGAGCAGTTCTTC CSVLGGNEQFF NA TRBJ2-1 once TRBV20-1